One T cell receptor beta chain is described in this entry. The target antigen is unknown. The sample originates from a study of Ad26.COV2.S vaccination and SARS-CoV-2 variants. Study-level information: In the COV1001 trial, the donor was in the Ad26.COV2.S arm. Recipients of Ad26.COV2.S got it intramuscularly, once or twice 56 days apart. The study's findings and limits: Using TCR breadth and depth analyses may have led to underestimated total T cell responses.

Described treatment: 15 to 20 received Ad26.COV2.S at low or high dose, single or two shots; about 5 received placebo; per-sample allocation not given. Sampling happened 63 days after the first vaccine or placebo injection. Repertoires were generated with immunoSEQ multiplex PCR, while TCRdb's copy carries only in-frame clones and drops some. The sample has about 400,000 clones, roughly 85% seen once; the top ten hold 7% to 9.5%. This material consisted of peripheral blood, taken in a trial of Ad26.COV2.S vaccine versus placebo. The clonotype was recovered from a person between 18 and 59 years old who received the Ad26.COV2.S COVID-19 vaccine or a placebo.

In DNA form, the CDR3 reads TGTGCCATCAGTGAGTTAGACAGACCCTACGAGCAGTACTTC. Translating gives CAISELDRPYEQYF. The chain joins TRBV10-3 to TRBJ2-7; weak D call: TRBD1 (5 bases). CDR1 is ENHRY, CDR2 SYGVKD, per germline. V gave up 1 base and J gave up 2 bases, with 9 bases separating them. The CDR3 sequence is 14 residues long.